One and the same sample provided the 18 T cell receptor beta chains below, sequenced in a study of breast tumors, draining lymph nodes, adjacent tissues. MiXCR was run by TCRdb on the multiplex PCR reads, yielding one entry per CDR3 protein. The sample lists about 200,000 distinct CDR3 sequences; roughly 29% were seen once. Axillary draining lymph nodes of breast cancer patients supplied the node samples. The sequenced sample consisted of axillary lymph node tissue. The receptors derive from a female donor with breast cancer. Some clones in this sample may be carry-over from other donors' samples.

As to this clonotype: One end of the junction is discordant with germline, which a read error may explain. The genes are TRBV7-3 and TRBJ2-1; D remains ambiguous. The germline V gene has CDR1 SGHTA and CDR2 FQGTGA. This CDR3 has 12 residues. The CDR3, as DNA: TGTGCCGGCGGTACCTCTCACAATGGGCAGTTCTTC. Its protein product is CAGGTSHNGQFF.

V and J are TRBV5-4 and TRBJ2-6; 7 bases match TRBD1. V was clipped by 4 bases and J by 2 bases; unmatched bases: 9. Germline assignment: CDR1 SGHNT and CDR2 YYREEE (reference sequence). The CDR3 is 17 residues long. The CDR3 sequence is CASSLDRARPGANVLTF. CDR3 sequence (DNA): TGTGCCAGCAGCCTCGACAGGGCGCGGCCTGGGGCCAACGTCCTGACTTTC.

This clonotype occurred many times. This sequence joins TRBV6-5 and TRBJ1-3, with 12 bases identical to TRBD1. This CDR3 comprises 16 residues. The junction had 6 bases not matched to a gene; V was cut back by 6 bases and J by 3 bases. The V gene's germline CDR1 is MNHEY and CDR2 SVGAGI. CDR3 protein: CASRGTGGKGGNTIYF. The CDR3 DNA reads as TGTGCCAGCAGGGGGACAGGGGGCAAGGGTGGAAACACCATATATTTT.

This clonotype was seen repeatedly, ten times or more. The chain employs TRBV19 and TRBJ1-5; TRBD1 matches 9 bases. CDR3 length: 16 amino acids. The V segment lost 6 bases and the J segment 2 bases; nucleotides outside the gene matches: 8. Germline assignment: CDR1 LNHDA and CDR2 SQIVND (reference sequence). CDR3 amino acids: CASSTDRGMGNQPQHF. DNA for the CDR3: TGTGCCAGTAGCACGGACAGGGGAATGGGCAATCAGCCCCAGCATTTT.

This clonotype was detected many times. The rearrangement uses TRBV6-5 and TRBJ2-7, with D possibly called TRBD1 or TRBD2 (5 bases each). Per the germline V gene, CDR1 is MNHEY and CDR2 is SVGAGI. The CDR3 is 11 residues long. Trimming removed 6 bases at V and 4 bases at J, with 7 bases between. The DNA for the CDR3 is TGTGCCAGCAGGGGGGTTTACGAGCAGTACTTC. This encodes CASRGVYEQYF.

This clonotype was seen many times. The chain couples TRBV30 to TRBJ1-5; D possibly corresponds to TRBD1 (6 bases). CDR1 and CDR2 from the germline V gene are GTSNPN and SVGIG (reference sequence). The germline V and J ends were trimmed by 2 bases and 1 base, with 9 bases remaining between them. There are 14 residues in the CDR3. CDR3: CAWSRRGSNQPQHF. CDR3 nucleotides: TGTGCCTGGAGTAGGAGGGGGAGCAATCAGCCCCAGCATTTT.

This clonotype was found many times. This chain joins TRBV9 and TRBJ2-3; 7 bases are shared with TRBD1. Germline values: CDR1 SGDLS, CDR2 YYNGEE. The CDR3 runs 17 residues. V was pared by 0 bases and J by 1 base, with 8 bases of the junction left unmatched. For the CDR3, the DNA is TGTGCCAGCAGCGTAGACGGTCCAGGGGGAGGCACAGATACGCAGTATTTT. This translates into CASSVDGPGGGTDTQYF.

This clonotype has a handful of counts. This chain links TRBV6-7 with TRBJ2-3; D may be TRBD1 or TRBD2 (5 bases each). TRBV6-7 is given ORF status, its function remaining uncertain. The V end lost 7 bases, the J end lost 5 bases, and 22 bases lay between the germline ends. CDR3 length equals 16 residues. The CDR3 DNA follows: TGTGCCAGCAACTTGAGGGGCGAGCGGCGGGTAGATACGCAGTATTTT. It codes for CASNLRGERRVDTQYF.

To note about this clonotype: One end of the junction fails to match germline, which may point to a read error. The chain combines TRBV10-3 with TRBJ2-7; D is uncertain. The CDR3 runs 14 residues. Germline assignment: CDR1 ENHRY and CDR2 SYGVKD. CDR3 sequence (DNA): TGTGCCGTCAGTGGGTCGCTGCAGGCCTACGAGCAGTACTTC. As protein: CAVSGSLQAYEQYF.

The chain couples TRBV11-2 to TRBJ2-7; 7 bases are shared with TRBD2. The trim removed 1 base at V and 4 bases at J, leaving 7 bases unmatched. Germline CDR1 is SGHAT and CDR2 is FQNNGV. CDR3 length equals 15 residues. CDR3 nucleotides: TGTGCCAGCAGCTTAGGAGAGGGAGGGTGGTACGAGCAGTACTTC. It yields the protein CASSLGEGGWYEQYF.

This clonotype was seen only once. The chain combines TRBV9 with TRBJ2-7; D is uncertain. Per germline, CDR1 SGDLS and CDR2 YYNGEE. V lost 3 bases, J lost 8 bases, and 9 bases lay in between. The CDR3 extends over 11 amino acids. CDR3 in amino acids: CASSDSSKQYF. The CDR3 DNA is TGTGCCAGCAGCGACAGTTCCAAGCAGTACTTC.

This clonotype was found a few times. This may come from a read error, since a much larger clone is one base off. V gene TRBV5-5 combines with J gene TRBJ1-3; the D gene is possibly TRBD1 (5 bases). The CDR3 has 15 amino acids. Looked up from germline, CDR1 is SGHKS and CDR2 is YYEKEE (reference sequence). In nucleotides, the CDR3 is TGTGCCAGCAGCCCTGTCGCAGGGCCAGGAAACACCATGTATTTT. It translates to CASSPVAGPGNTMYF.

This clonotype was counted ten times or more. The chain couples TRBV5-1 to TRBJ2-7; 9 bases line up with TRBD2. The ends lost 6 bases at V and 0 bases at J; junction bases unmatched: 10. The CDR3 has 16 residues. The V gene's germline CDR1 is SGHRS and CDR2 YFSETQ. This CDR3 is CASNPGLAGSSYEQYF. CDR3 DNA: TGCGCCAGCAACCCGGGGCTAGCGGGAAGCTCCTACGAGCAGTACTTC.

This clonotype was found a few times. This chain links TRBV7-9 with TRBJ1-1; 10 nucleotides agree with TRBD1. Germline trimming cut 2 bases from V and 8 bases from J; bases unmatched to any gene: 2. Germline V gene data show CDR1 as SEHNR and CDR2 as FQNEAQ (reference sequence). CDR3 length: 13 residues. As DNA, the CDR3 is TGTGCCAGCAGCTTACGGGACAGGGGCGAAGCTTTCTTT. As protein: CASSLRDRGEAFF. Combining the CDR3 with reference TRBV7-9 and TRBJ1-1 gives the whole variable domain DTGVSQNPRHKITKRGQNVTFRCDPISEHNRLYWYRQTLGQGPEFLTYFQNEAQLEKSRLLSDRFSAERPKGSFSTLEIQRTEQGDSAMYLCASSLRDRGEAFFGQGTRLTVV.

This clonotype came up many times. The CDR3 is CASSYGGTGAEQYF. The DNA for the CDR3 is TGTGCCAGCAGTTACGGGGGGACAGGGGCCGAGCAGTACTTC. The gene calls are TRBV6-5 and TRBJ2-7, with 10 bases matching TRBD1. The CDR3 is made up of 14 amino acids. The trim removed 2 bases at V and 6 bases at J, leaving 4 bases unmatched. Looked up from germline, CDR1 is MNHEY and CDR2 is SVGAGI.

This clonotype was observed at least ten times. The J gene is TRBJ2-1, the V gene TRBV5-1; TRBD1 matches at 10 bases. Germline values: CDR1 SGHRS, CDR2 YFSETQ. Germline trimming cut 6 bases from V and 0 bases from J; bases unmatched to any gene: 9. The CDR3 sequence is 17 residues long. The CDR3 sequence is CASTQTGGLSSYNEQFF. The CDR3 region has the DNA TGCGCCAGCACTCAGACAGGGGGCCTTAGCTCCTACAATGAGCAGTTCTTC.

This clonotype was counted at least ten times. The gene calls are TRBV3-1 and TRBJ2-5, with a weak D call TRBD2 (6 bases). The V gene's germline CDR1 is LGHDT and CDR2 YNNKEL (reference sequence). The V gene lost 3 bases and the J gene lost 5 bases, with 13 bases spanning the gap. The CDR3 runs 14 residues. The CDR3 spells CASSQTSPGETQYF. The CDR3 DNA follows: TGTGCCAGCAGCCAGACTAGTCCCGGGGAGACCCAGTACTTC.

In regard to this clonotype: A read error may explain this, as a much larger clone is one base away. The V gene is TRBV13, the J gene TRBJ2-1, with D hard to call. The CDR3 is made up of 13 amino acids. In germline, CDR1 is PRHDT, CDR2 FYEKMQ (reference sequence). The CDR3 here is CACSLEVGHEQFF. DNA for the CDR3: TGTGCCTGCAGCTTAGAGGTTGGGCATGAGCAGTTCTTC.